Sequencing of this TCR beta chain was carried out in a study of T cell repertoires in cytomegalovirus infection. Looking at the study overall: Researchers turned to recently identified HLA-C-restricted CMV epitopes as well as well-studied HLA-B-restricted ones. CMV infection plus the matching HLA type was flagged by public TCR beta signatures. Study-level findings and limits: Cumulative public TCR beta family frequency identified carriers of CMV plus the relevant HLA. In two of eight donors, the top clonotype was HLA-C-restricted CMV-specific.

In germline, CDR1 is LGHNA, CDR2 YSLEER. The CDR3 consists of 18 residues. V was trimmed by 0 bases and J by 0 bases, leaving 12 bases between them. TCRdb reanalysed the reads using MiXCR and keeps one entry per CDR3 protein. This table has around 900,000 distinct CDR3 sequences, 30% to 40% appearing once. At least ten counts were recorded for this clonotype. Antigen: not known. The sample consisted of cultured CD8+ T cells from PBMCs, taken from culture after CMV antigen stimulation. V usage is TRBV4-3 and J usage is TRBJ2-6; the D is unclear. The clonotype comes from a human donor in good health (CMV status not recorded). Some clones in this sample may be carry-over from other donors' samples. The CDR3 sequence is CASSQDRPASSGANVLTF. In DNA, the CDR3 is TGCGCCAGCAGCCAAGATCGGCCGGCCAGCTCTGGGGCCAACGTCCTGACTTTC.